Given below is one T cell receptor beta chain in context. Its target is unknown. Trimming took 2 bases from V and 6 from J, leaving 10 bases between them. There are 14 residues in the CDR3. Germline CDR1 and CDR2: MNHEY and SVGAGI. Generated by immunoSEQ multiplex PCR, the TCRdb table keeps only in-frame clones and is missing some. The sample holds 120,000 or so clones, about nine tenths seen once. This sample was included in a study of T cell responses to AZD1222 COVID-19 vaccine. The overall study: The analysis combined second doses at about 4 or about 12 weeks. Study results and limitations: Only six individuals given AZD1222 were seropositive at baseline.

The chain combines TRBV6-5 with TRBJ2-2; D might be TRBD2 (5 bases). The receptor comes from an adult in good health. The source material was peripheral blood, sampled on day 0 of AZD1222 vaccination. The CDR3 DNA reads TGTGCCAGCAGTTACGGAACAGCGGCCGGGGAGCTGTTTTTT. Translated, it gives CASSYGTAAGELFF.